This passage covers 10 T cell receptor beta chains from one sample sequenced in a study of blood T cell repertoires in COVID-19 (dated by TCRdb to 2018 to 2020). Library prep was done by the immunoSEQ multiplex PCR assay. Held by TCRdb, this immuneACCESS table contains in-frame sequences only and omits some clones. Under half of the omission traces to an unresolved V gene where checked; the cause of the rest is unknown. For this sample the table gives almost 500,000 clones, of which approximately 91% were detected only once. The leading ten clones occupy 8.3% of the sample. The sample comprised PBMCs or T cells enriched from blood (not recorded which). These receptors originate from a woman aged 55-69 years who had recovered from COVID-19.

The chain's CDR3 is CSASTDRLKGYTF. CDR3 sequence (DNA): TGCAGTGCTAGTACGGACAGGTTAAAGGGCTACACCTTC. This chain joins TRBV20-1 and TRBJ1-2; 7 positions match TRBD1. This CDR3 is built from 13 residues. After removal of 3 bases from V and 8 bases from J, the junction contained 9 bases not matched to a gene. Germline values: CDR1 DFQATT, CDR2 SNEGSKA (reference sequence).

This clone was picked up one time. The chain employs TRBV12-3 or TRBV12-4 and TRBJ1-2; a possible D gene is TRBD1 (5 bases). V was clipped by 3 bases and J by 7 bases, with 9 bases between them. The CDR3 extends over 12 amino acids. CDR3 in amino acids: CASSFGGIGYTF. CDR3 in DNA: TGTGCCAGCAGTTTTGGGGGGATTGGCTACACCTTC.

Regarding this clone: The sample has other DNA sequences that encode this CDR3 too. This sequence joins TRBV9 and TRBJ1-2; D remains unclear. The CDR3 is made up of 15 amino acids. Looked up from germline, CDR1 is SGDLS and CDR2 is YYNGEE. Trimming pared 0 bases from V and 0 bases from J, leaving 9 bases between. The CDR3 sequence is CASSVGAGTNYGYTF. The CDR3 DNA follows: TGTGCCAGCAGCGTAGGGGCCGGGACTAACTATGGCTACACCTTC.

The V call is TRBV13, the J call TRBJ2-3; 8 nucleotides agree with TRBD2. The V segment lost 2 bases and the J segment 6 bases; nucleotides outside the gene matches: 10. This CDR3 has 16 amino acids. Germline CDR1 reads PRHDT; CDR2 reads FYEKMQ (reference sequence). CDR3 coding DNA: TGTGCCAGCAGCTTACGAGCGGGGGCCCTTAGGGATACGCAGTATTTT. This codes for CASSLRAGALRDTQYF.

The rearrangement uses TRBV7-2 and TRBJ2-7; a possible D gene is TRBD1 (6 bases). The germline V gene encodes CDR1 SGHTA and CDR2 FQGNSA. V was cut by 1 base and J by 7 bases, with 8 bases left in between. The CDR3 spans 12 residues. In nucleotides, the CDR3 is TGTGCCAGCAGCTTAGTCCAGGGGGAGCAGTACTTC. It specifies CASSLVQGEQYF.

The V call is TRBV5-4, the J call TRBJ2-1, with TRBD2 matching 9 bases. This CDR3 comprises 15 residues. Per germline, CDR1 SGHNT and CDR2 YYREEE (reference sequence). Trimming at V came to 2 bases and at J to 9 bases, leaving 9 bases not matched to a gene. CDR3 in amino acids: CASSLKGLALSEQFF. The CDR3 bases are TGTGCCAGCAGCTTAAAGGGACTAGCCTTAAGTGAGCAGTTCTTC.

This rearrangement joins TRBV6-1 to TRBJ2-1; 13 positions agree with TRBD2. CDR1 is MNHNS and CDR2 is SASEGT in the germline V gene. The CDR3 spans 17 residues. With V trimmed by 2 bases and J by 2 bases, 3 bases remained unmatched. The chain's CDR3 is CASSETTSGGTYNEQFF. CDR3 DNA sequence: TGTGCCAGCAGTGAAACGACTAGCGGGGGGACCTACAATGAGCAGTTCTTC.

V is TRBV6-5 and J is TRBJ2-7, with a weak D call TRBD2 (5 bases). V lost 6 bases to trimming and J lost 2 bases, with 8 bases between them. Germline V gives CDR1 MNHEY, CDR2 SVGAGI. The CDR3 loop spans 12 amino acids. DNA for the CDR3: TGTGCCAGCAGGGACTCTCCCTACGAGCAGTACGTC. As protein: CASRDSPYEQYV.

The genes are TRBV9 and TRBJ1-4; 7 bases agree with TRBD1. V trimming: 0 bases; J trimming: 6 bases; junction bases outside the gene matches: 8. The CDR3 sequence is 16 residues long. Germline values: CDR1 SGDLS, CDR2 YYNGEE. In DNA form, the CDR3 reads TGTGCCAGCAGCGTAGGGGACAGCCGGGCGTATGAAAAACTGTTTTTT. Translated: CASSVGDSRAYEKLFF.

J is TRBJ2-1 and V is TRBV27; the D is unclear. The CDR3 sequence is 13 residues long. CDR1 and CDR2 from the germline V gene are MNHEY and SMNVEV (reference sequence). The germline V and J ends were trimmed by 2 bases and 3 bases, with 5 bases remaining between them. CDR3 protein: CASSLNNYNEQFF. As DNA, the CDR3 is TGTGCCAGCAGTTTAAACAACTACAATGAGCAGTTCTTC.